This T cell receptor beta chain derives from a study of PD-L1 blockade in urothelial cancer. The repertoire was sequenced with immunoSEQ multiplex PCR; TCRdb's copy has only in-frame clones and lacks some. The sample contains 95,000 to 150,000 clones, roughly 83% of which appear only once. The sample's time point: peripheral blood 6 weeks after treatment start. The sequencing here drew on PBMCs, taken around atezolizumab (anti-PD-L1) treatment. The receptor was derived from a man aged 50-60 years with urothelial cancer.

CDR3 loop: CAWGGTSGTRGETQYF. CDR3 bases: TGTGCCTGGGGGGGGACTAGCGGGACGAGGGGAGAGACCCAGTACTTC. This chain connects TRBV30 to TRBJ2-5; 13 nucleotides agree with TRBD2. After removal of 5 bases from V and 4 bases from J, the junction contained 10 bases not matched to a gene. There are 16 residues in the CDR3. CDR1 and CDR2 (germline): GTSNPN, SVGIG (reference sequence).